The entry below gives a single T cell receptor beta chain sequence along with its context. The clone's antigen remains unknown. No much larger clonotype is one base removed from it; base qualities were not supplied. This specimen belongs to a study of blood T cell dynamics during melanoma immunotherapy (dated by TCRdb to 2020 to 2021). About the study as a whole: All patients had metastatic melanoma and were given first-line pembrolizumab or nivolumab plus ipilimumab as standard of care in the United Kingdom. To find early correlates of response, the study profiled the peripheral T cell receptor repertoires of patients with metastatic melanoma both before and after one cycle of checkpoint inhibitor therapy. A training cohort was formed from consecutive patients, and a further independent group of patients from the same centre was pooled into an external validation set. Overall study outcomes, separate from this receptor: The relatively small sample size was recognized as a factor that could limit how well the results generalize. Whether the T cell clones driving repertoire changes were melanoma-specific or reflected general immune activation could not be determined in the study. Patients who later achieved disease control showed a bifurcated PBMC repertoire reorganization at W3, with increased clonality or increased diversity, unlike progressors.

Every bulk PBMC sample had a fixed 350 ng of DNA loaded. TCR beta CDR3 sequences were amplified from genomic DNA using the immunoSEQ TCRb Assay kit according to manufacturer instructions. The KAPA Library Quantification Kit for Illumina platforms was used to quantify the pooled libraries by qPCR. Pooled libraries were sequenced on an Illumina NextSeq 500, clustered at roughly 0.55-1.1 pM. Concerning the study's data processing: The TCR data were analyzed using immunoSEQ ANALYZER and the R LymphoSeq package. A rearrangement efficiency score was calculated as productive divided by the sum of productive and non-productive CDR3 sequences. Clonality was measured with the Gini coefficient and diversity with the Renyi index at alpha=1, and both measures were compared pairwise between timepoints within each patient. Clonal relatedness, based on an edit distance of 3, and repertoire similarity, based on the Bhattacharyya coefficient, were both computed in LymphoSeq. Linear discriminant analysis on week-3 changes in clonality and diversity was built with the R MASS and caret packages to classify response. This is the immuneACCESS table as TCRdb keeps it, with only in-frame sequences that have V and J called. A part of the clones is gone; compared with another copy, unresolved V genes explain less than half, and the rest is unexplained. The DNA gave D and trimming, while V, J and clone size come from that table. This sample has more than 15,000 clones in its table, and about 90% of those were observed once. The ten largest make up about 8% of the sample.

The sample's time point, from its label and the paper: week 3, after first cycle of checkpoint inhibitor. Blood was sampled before treatment (T0) and at week 3 (W3), after the first cycle of checkpoint blockade. Except for a couple of patients with rapid clinical progression, response was assessed 12 weeks after the first infusion by RECIST 1.1; disease control meant complete response, partial response or stable disease. Patients with prior systemic cancer treatment, concomitant immunosuppressant therapy or synchronous other active malignancies were excluded. Bulk PBMC and plasma cell-free DNA were both sequenced for TCR beta so that circulating cells and T cell turnover could be tracked. PBMC were isolated from blood with Lymphoprep and SepMate tubes, followed by red cell lysis. QIAamp DNA Blood Mini kits were used to extract DNA from PBMC and sorted T cell subsets. Sequencing was performed on blood, taken from a patient treated with checkpoint blockade. The TCR originated in a human donor with melanoma.

The CDR3 is CASTPLGRVAYNEQFF. The DNA reads as follows: TGTGCCAGCACCCCTCTGGGAAGGGTCGCCTACAATGAGCAGTTCTTC. Recombination joined TRBV9 with TRBJ2-1, with an unclear D gene assignment. Its CDR3 holds 16 amino acids, cysteine through phenylalanine. Only the CDR3 portion is preserved as DNA: 48 bases, with reading frame beginning at the first base. V drops 6 bases and J drops 2 bases, leaving 18 bases in between. The germline V gene gives CDR1 as SGDLS and CDR2 as YYNGEE.